The sequence of this T cell receptor beta chain was determined in a study of control samples from healthy donors and cancer patients. Some clones are missing from TCRdb's copy, which holds only in-frame ones; the method was immunoSEQ multiplex PCR. Found here are 65,000 to 95,000 clones, more than 75% of them singletons; the top ten hold about a fifth. The CDR3 spans 15 residues. Trimming stripped 8 bases from V and 0 bases from J, with 14 bases between. Germline lookup yields CDR1 KGHDR and CDR2 SFDVKD. Sequences were obtained from blood. This sequence joins TRBV24-1 and TRBJ2-3; D might be TRBD1 (6 bases). The sequence came from a man between 45 and 60 years old in good health. CDR3 sequence reads: CATTNREGSTDTQYF. Here the CDR3 DNA reads TGTGCCACCACCAACAGGGAAGGAAGCACAGATACGCAGTATTTT.